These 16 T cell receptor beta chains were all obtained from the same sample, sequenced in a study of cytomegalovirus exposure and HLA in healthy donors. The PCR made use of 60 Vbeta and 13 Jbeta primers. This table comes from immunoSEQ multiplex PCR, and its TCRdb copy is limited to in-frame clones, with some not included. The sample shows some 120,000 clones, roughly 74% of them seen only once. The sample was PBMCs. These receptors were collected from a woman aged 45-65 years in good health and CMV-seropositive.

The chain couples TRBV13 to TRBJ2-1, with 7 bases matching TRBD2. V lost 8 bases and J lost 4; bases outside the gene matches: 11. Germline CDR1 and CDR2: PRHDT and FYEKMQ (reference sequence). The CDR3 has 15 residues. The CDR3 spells CASGGGGGGYNEQFF. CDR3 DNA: TGTGCCAGCGGGGGAGGAGGCGGGGGTTACAATGAGCAGTTCTTC.

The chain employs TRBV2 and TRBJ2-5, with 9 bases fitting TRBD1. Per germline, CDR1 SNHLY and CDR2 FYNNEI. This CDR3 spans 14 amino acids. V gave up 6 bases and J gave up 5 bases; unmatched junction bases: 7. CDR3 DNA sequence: TGTGCCAGCAGGAGACAGGGGGGGGTGGAGACCCAGTACTTC. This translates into CASRRQGGVETQYF.

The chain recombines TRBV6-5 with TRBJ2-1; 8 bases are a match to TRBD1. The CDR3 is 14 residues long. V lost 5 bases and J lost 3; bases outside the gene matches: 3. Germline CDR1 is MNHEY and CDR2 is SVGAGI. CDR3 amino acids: CASSRGQVYNEQFF. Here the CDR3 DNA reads TGTGCCAGCAGTCGGGGACAGGTCTACAATGAGCAGTTCTTC.

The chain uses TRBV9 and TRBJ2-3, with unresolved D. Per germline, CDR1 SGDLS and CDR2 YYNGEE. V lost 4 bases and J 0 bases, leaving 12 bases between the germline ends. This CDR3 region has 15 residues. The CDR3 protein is CASSPRHRSTDTQYF. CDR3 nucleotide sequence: TGTGCCAGCAGCCCGCGTCACCGAAGCACAGATACGCAGTATTTT.

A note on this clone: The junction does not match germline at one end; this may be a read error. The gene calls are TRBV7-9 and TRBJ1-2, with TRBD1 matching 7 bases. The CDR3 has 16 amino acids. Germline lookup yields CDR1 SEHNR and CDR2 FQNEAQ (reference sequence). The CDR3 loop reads CASSLYGTETGLPPPF. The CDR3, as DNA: TGTGCCAGCAGCTTATATGGGACGGAGACAGGGTTACCTCCTCCTTTC.

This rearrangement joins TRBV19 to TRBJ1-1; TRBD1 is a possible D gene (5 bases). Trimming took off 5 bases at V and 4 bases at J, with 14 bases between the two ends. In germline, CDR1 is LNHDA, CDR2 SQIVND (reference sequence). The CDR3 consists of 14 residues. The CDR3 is CASSDSGLSTEAFF. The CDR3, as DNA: TGTGCCAGTAGTGATTCAGGGCTAAGCACTGAAGCTTTCTTT.

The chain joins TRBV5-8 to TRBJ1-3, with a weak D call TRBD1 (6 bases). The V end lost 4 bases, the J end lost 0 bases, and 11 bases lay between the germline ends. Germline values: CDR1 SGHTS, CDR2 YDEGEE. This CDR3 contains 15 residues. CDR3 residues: CASSPRGYSGNTIYF. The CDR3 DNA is TGTGCCAGCAGCCCCAGGGGTTACTCTGGAAACACCATATATTTT.

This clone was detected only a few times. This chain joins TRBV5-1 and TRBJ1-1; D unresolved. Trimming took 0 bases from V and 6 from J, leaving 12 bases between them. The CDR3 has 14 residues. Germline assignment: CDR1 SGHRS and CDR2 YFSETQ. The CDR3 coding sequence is TGCGCCAGCAGCTTGGCCCCGGCCGGGGCTGAAGCTTTCTTT. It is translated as CASSLAPAGAEAFF. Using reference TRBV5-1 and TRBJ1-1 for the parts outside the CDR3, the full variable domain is KAGVTQTPRYLIKTRGQQVTLSCSPISGHRSVSWYQQTPGQGLQFLFEYFSETQRNKGNFPGRFSGRQFSNSRSEMNVSTLELGDSALYLCASSLAPAGAEAFFGQGTRLTVV.

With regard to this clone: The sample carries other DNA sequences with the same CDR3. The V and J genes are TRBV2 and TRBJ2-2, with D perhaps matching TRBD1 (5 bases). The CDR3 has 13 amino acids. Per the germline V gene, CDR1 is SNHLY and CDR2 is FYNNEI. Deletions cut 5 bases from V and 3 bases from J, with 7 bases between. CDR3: CASSTGDTGELFF. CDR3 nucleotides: TGTGCCAGCAGTACAGGAGACACCGGGGAGCTGTTTTTT.

CDR3 DNA sequence: TGTGCCAGCTCACAACAGGGGGCAGGGCAGCCCCAGCATTTT. It translates to CASSQQGAGQPQHF. This chain uses TRBV18 with TRBJ1-5; 9 bases are shared with TRBD1. There are 14 residues in the CDR3. Germline V gene data show CDR1 as KGHSH and CDR2 as LQKENI. Trimming removed 4 bases from V and 7 bases from J; junction bases left unmatched: 5.

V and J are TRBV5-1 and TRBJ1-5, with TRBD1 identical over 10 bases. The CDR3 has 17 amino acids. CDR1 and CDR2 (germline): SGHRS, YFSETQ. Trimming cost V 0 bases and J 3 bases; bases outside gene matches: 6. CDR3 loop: CASSLGTGTGDNQPQHF. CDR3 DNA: TGCGCCAGCAGCTTGGGAACCGGGACAGGGGACAATCAGCCCCAGCATTTT.

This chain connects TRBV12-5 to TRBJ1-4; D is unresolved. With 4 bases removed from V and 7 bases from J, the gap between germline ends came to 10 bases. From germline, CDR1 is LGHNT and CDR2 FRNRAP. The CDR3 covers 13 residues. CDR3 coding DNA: TGTGCTAGTGGTTCCTCCCGGTCTGAAAAACTGTTTTTT. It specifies CASGSSRSEKLFF.

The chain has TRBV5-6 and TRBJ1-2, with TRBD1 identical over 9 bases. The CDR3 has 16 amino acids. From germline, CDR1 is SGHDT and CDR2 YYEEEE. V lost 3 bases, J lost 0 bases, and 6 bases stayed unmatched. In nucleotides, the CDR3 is TGTGCCAGCAGCTCCGGGACAGGGCGATCTAACTATGGCTACACCTTC. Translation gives CASSSGTGRSNYGYTF.

CDR3 region: CASSMYRNTEAFF. The CDR3, as DNA: TGTGCCAGCAGTATGTACAGGAACACTGAAGCTTTCTTT. The chain couples TRBV6-5 to TRBJ1-1; D gene ambiguous. The CDR3 extends over 13 amino acids. Germline V gives CDR1 MNHEY, CDR2 SVGAGI. The V end lost 5 bases, the J end lost 1 base, and 8 bases lay between the germline ends.

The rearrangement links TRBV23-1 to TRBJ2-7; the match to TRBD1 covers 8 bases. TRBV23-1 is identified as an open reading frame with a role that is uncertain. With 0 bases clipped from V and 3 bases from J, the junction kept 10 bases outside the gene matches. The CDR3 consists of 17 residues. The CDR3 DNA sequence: TGCGCCAGCAGTCAATCAATGAGGGACAGGACCCTCTACGAGCAGTACTTC. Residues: CASSQSMRDRTLYEQYF.

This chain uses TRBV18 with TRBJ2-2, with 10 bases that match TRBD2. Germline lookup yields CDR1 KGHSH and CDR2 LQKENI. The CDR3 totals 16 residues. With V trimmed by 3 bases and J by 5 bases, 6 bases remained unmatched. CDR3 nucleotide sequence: TGTGCCAGCTCACCCTCACCGGGACTAGCGACCGGGGAGCTGTTTTTT. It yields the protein CASSPSPGLATGELFF.